Listed here are 22 T cell receptor beta chains from one sample, sequenced in a study of identical twins. One entry per CDR3 protein results from TCRdb running MiXCR on the 5' RACE reads. Among approximately 670,000 distinct CDR3 sequences listed, approximately 6% were seen once. Sequencing used naive T cells sorted from blood. Source of these receptors: a man between 18 and 35 years old in good health.

This clonotype appeared many times. The gene calls are TRBV30 and TRBJ1-3, with D unresolved. Per germline, CDR1 GTSNPN and CDR2 SVGIG (reference sequence). This CDR3 spans 11 amino acids. With 3 bases removed from V and 0 bases from J, the gap between germline ends came to 0 bases. The CDR3 DNA reads TGTGCCTGGAGCTCTGGAAACACCATATATTTT. As protein: CAWSSGNTIYF.

Remarks on this clonotype: At one boundary the junction diverges from the germline segment, which might be a read error. For the CDR3, the DNA is TGTGCCAGCAGTTACGAGGGGGACACAGGGGGCTACATCTTC. Protein sequence: CASSYEGDTGGYIF. The chain has TRBV6-5 and TRBJ2-5, with 9 bases matching TRBD1. This CDR3 has 14 residues. CDR1 and CDR2 from the germline V gene are MNHEY and SVGAGI.

This clonotype was seen only a few times. The rearrangement uses TRBV20-1 and TRBJ2-5; TRBD2 is a possible D gene (6 bases). V was cut by 4 bases and J by 4 bases, with 16 bases left in between. The CDR3 is 14 residues long. Germline V lookup: CDR1 DFQATT, CDR2 SNEGSKA (reference sequence). CDR3 DNA: TGCAGTGCTATGATAGCGGTCGGAGGAGAGACCCAGTACTTC. Translating it yields CSAMIAVGGETQYF.

This clonotype was found many times. V usage is TRBV4-1 and J usage is TRBJ2-1; the D call may be TRBD1 or TRBD2 (6 bases each). V was cut by 5 bases and J by 10 bases, with 9 bases left in between. This CDR3 contains 11 residues. CDR1 and CDR2 (germline): MGHRA, YSYEKL. CDR3 protein: CASSTGREQFF. The CDR3, as DNA: TGCGCCAGCAGCACAGGGAGGGAGCAGTTCTTC.

This clonotype was picked up a small number of times. The chain uses TRBV5-1 and TRBJ2-5, with TRBD2 as a possible D gene (5 bases). V lost 5 bases and J 1 base, leaving 6 bases between the germline ends. Germline CDR1 and CDR2: SGHRS and YFSETQ. The CDR3 runs to 12 residues. The chain's CDR3 is CASRDSQETQYF. CDR3 in DNA: TGCGCCAGCAGGGACTCCCAAGAGACCCAGTACTTC.

This clonotype was seen only a few times. The chain links TRBV27 to TRBJ2-7, with D possibly being TRBD2 (5 bases). V shed 2 bases and J shed 2 bases, with 16 bases lying between them. This CDR3 has 16 amino acids. Germline V gene lookup returns CDR1 MNHEY and CDR2 SMNVEV (reference sequence). CDR3 residues: CASSLGSGAPAYEQYF. The CDR3 region has the DNA TGTGCCAGCAGTTTAGGGAGCGGAGCCCCGGCCTACGAGCAGTACTTC.

This clonotype was recorded a few times. The V gene is TRBV12-3 or TRBV12-4, the J gene TRBJ2-1; D is ambiguous. This CDR3 comprises 12 residues. Deletions cut 3 bases from V and 9 bases from J, with 9 bases between. This CDR3 reads CASSFPGVEQFF. CDR3 nucleotides: TGTGCCAGCAGTTTTCCTGGGGTTGAGCAGTTCTTC.

V gene TRBV19 combines with J gene TRBJ1-1, with D perhaps TRBD1 (5 bases). The germline CDR1 and CDR2 sequences are LNHDA and SQIVND (reference sequence). The CDR3 has 16 amino acids. V was shortened by 10 bases and J by 1 base, with 22 bases between the two germline ends. CDR3 sequence: CATKLDDRGWNTEAFF. CDR3 in DNA: TGTGCCACCAAACTAGATGATCGGGGGTGGAACACTGAAGCTTTCTTT.

This clonotype has a handful of counts. J is TRBJ1-1 and V is TRBV6-1; tentatively, D is TRBD1 (6 bases). The V gene lost 5 bases and the J gene lost 0 bases, with 22 bases spanning the gap. Germline V gives CDR1 MNHNS, CDR2 SASEGT. There are 18 residues in the CDR3. In DNA, the CDR3 is TGTGCCAGCAGTCGCCCTGCCCCGCGACAGGCCATGAACACTGAAGCTTTCTTT. Amino acids: CASSRPAPRQAMNTEAFF.

This clonotype was seen ten or more times. This rearrangement joins TRBV24-1 to TRBJ2-1, with 7 bases matching TRBD2. V was pared by 1 base and J by 4 bases, with 6 bases of the junction left unmatched. Germline V gene lookup returns CDR1 KGHDR and CDR2 SFDVKD. CDR3 size: 16 residues. The chain's CDR3 is CATSDFKAGTYNEQFF. CDR3 bases: TGTGCCACCAGTGATTTCAAAGCGGGAACATACAATGAGCAGTTCTTC.

This clonotype was detected only a few times. J is TRBJ2-1 and V is TRBV20-1; 7 bases agree with TRBD2. Germline loops: CDR1 DFQATT, CDR2 SNEGSKA (reference sequence). V trimming: 7 bases; J trimming: 7 bases; junction bases outside the gene matches: 16. This CDR3 contains 15 residues. CDR3 sequence (DNA): TGCAGTGTCCTTTCTAGCGGCGCTTCTTTAAATGAGCAGTTCTTC. Its translation is CSVLSSGASLNEQFF.

The genes are TRBV10-3 and TRBJ1-3; D is undetermined. CDR1 is ENHRY, CDR2 SYGVKD, per germline. The V and J ends lost 7 bases and 0 bases respectively, with 10 bases between them. The CDR3 spans 14 residues. In nucleotides, the CDR3 is TGTGCCATCACGGCCAGAGACTCTGGAAACACCATATATTTT. Translating it yields CAITARDSGNTIYF.

There are many counts of this clonotype. The chain employs TRBV14 and TRBJ2-2; D perhaps matches TRBD1 (6 bases). Trimming removed 1 base at V and 3 bases at J, with 9 bases between. Germline CDR1 SGHDN, CDR2 FVKESK. This CDR3 is 15 amino acids long. The CDR3 sequence: CASSQGQAYTGELFF. The CDR3 DNA sequence: TGTGCCAGCAGCCAAGGACAGGCCTACACCGGGGAGCTGTTTTTT. The complete variable domain, with remaining parts taken from reference TRBV14 and TRBJ2-2, reads EAGVTQFPSHSVIEKGQTVTLRCDPISGHDNLYWYRRVMGKEIKFLLHFVKESKQDESGMPNNRFLAERTGGTYSTLKVQPAELEDSGVYFCASSQGQAYTGELFFGEGSRLTVL.

This clonotype was counted ten times or more. The V and J genes are TRBV15 and TRBJ2-2, with D perhaps matching TRBD2 (5 bases). With 3 bases removed from V and 7 bases from J, the gap between germline ends came to 9 bases. CDR3 length: 13 amino acids. CDR1 is LNHNV and CDR2 is YYDKDF in the germline V gene (reference sequence). The CDR3 nucleotides read TGTGCCACCAGCAGTTCAGACTACGGGGAGCTGTTTTTT. Its protein is CATSSSDYGELFF. The whole variable domain, remainder taken from reference TRBV15 and TRBJ2-2, is DAMVIQNPRYQVTQFGKPVTLSCSQTLNHNVMYWYQQKSSQAPKLLFHYYDKDFNNEADTPDNFQSRRPNTSFCFLDIRSPGLGDTAMYLCATSSSDYGELFFGEGSRLTVL.

The rearrangement uses TRBV28 and TRBJ1-4, with TRBD1 as a possible D gene (5 bases). Germline V CDR1 and CDR2: MDHEN, SYDVKM. The CDR3 is 16 amino acids. The germline V and J ends were trimmed by 5 bases and 8 bases, with 21 bases remaining between them. CDR3 in amino acids: CASSIGGAHSGEKLFF. The CDR3 region has the DNA TGTGCCAGCAGTATTGGTGGGGCACACAGTGGCGAAAAACTGTTTTTT.

As regards this clonotype: No conserved phenylalanine or tryptophan is present at the end of the CDR3, so a read error is the likely explanation. The V call is TRBV7-2, the J call TRBJ2-2; D unresolved. V lost 7 bases to trimming and J lost 3 bases, with 6 bases between them. The germline gives CDR1 SGHTA, CDR2 FQGNSA. The CDR3 totals 12 residues. Here the CDR3 reads CASNYDTGELFL. CDR3 DNA: TGTGCCAGCAACTACGACACCGGGGAGCTGTTTCTT.

J is TRBJ1-2 and V is TRBV25-1; D not resolved. V lost 6 bases and J 3 bases, leaving 14 bases between the germline ends. The CDR3 runs 14 residues. Germline assignment: CDR1 MGHDK and CDR2 SYGVNS. In DNA, the CDR3 is TGTGCCAGCAGGTCGGGCTATACTGACTATGGCTACACCTTC. It specifies CASRSGYTDYGYTF.

This clonotype appeared many times. CDR3 in amino acids: CASKLTGGAYNSPLHF. The DNA for the CDR3 is TGTGCCAGCAAACTTACAGGGGGCGCGTACAATTCACCCCTCCACTTT. V and J are TRBV12-3 or TRBV12-4 and TRBJ1-6, with TRBD1 matching over 9 bases. Trimming cost V 7 bases and J 7 bases; bases outside gene matches: 11. This CDR3 has 16 amino acids.

The chain joins TRBV29-1 to TRBJ2-5; 7 bases agree with TRBD1. Unmatched junction bases numbered 6, after V lost 5 bases and J lost 3 bases. This CDR3 is 13 amino acids long. Germline lookup yields CDR1 SQVTM and CDR2 ANQGSEA. CDR3: CSVPGTDKETQYF. In DNA, the CDR3 is TGCAGCGTTCCCGGGACAGATAAAGAGACCCAGTACTTC.

This clonotype was counted only a few times. The chain employs TRBV15 and TRBJ2-1; the match to TRBD2 covers 8 bases. Germline assignment: CDR1 LNHNV and CDR2 YYDKDF (reference sequence). This CDR3 has 16 amino acids. The junction had 15 bases not matched to a gene; V was cut back by 5 bases and J by 9 bases. The DNA of the CDR3 is TGTGCCACCAGCCATACTAGCGGCCTTTCCCCCATTGAGCAGTTCTTC. Protein product: CATSHTSGLSPIEQFF.

This clonotype was recorded at least ten times. The chain has TRBV4-3 and TRBJ2-6, with D possibly matching TRBD1 (6 bases). This CDR3 has 16 residues. Trimming left V 0 bases short and J 0 bases short, with 6 bases between. Looked up from germline, CDR1 is LGHNA and CDR2 is YSLEER. The CDR3 DNA reads as TGCGCCAGCAGCCAAGACAGGGGCTCTGGGGCCAACGTCCTGACTTTC. It codes for CASSQDRGSGANVLTF.

This clonotype was recorded many times. This sequence joins TRBV7-2 and TRBJ2-2, with TRBD1 as a possible D gene (5 bases). The germline CDR1 and CDR2 sequences are SGHTA and FQGNSA. V lost 0 bases to trimming and J lost 7 bases, with 6 bases between them. The CDR3 is 13 residues long. The CDR3 spells CASSLAGDGELFF. The CDR3, as DNA: TGTGCCAGCAGCTTAGCAGGGGACGGGGAGCTGTTTTTT.